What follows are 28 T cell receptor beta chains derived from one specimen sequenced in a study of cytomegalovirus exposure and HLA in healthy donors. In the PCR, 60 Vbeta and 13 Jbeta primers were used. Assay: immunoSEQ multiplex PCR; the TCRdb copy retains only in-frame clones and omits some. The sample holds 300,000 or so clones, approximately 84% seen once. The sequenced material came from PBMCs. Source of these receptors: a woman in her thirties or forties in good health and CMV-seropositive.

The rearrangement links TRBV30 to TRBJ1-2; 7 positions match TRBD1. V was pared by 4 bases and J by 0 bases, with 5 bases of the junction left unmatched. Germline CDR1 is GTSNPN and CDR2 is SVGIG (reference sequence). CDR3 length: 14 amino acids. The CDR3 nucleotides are TGTGCCTGGACCATCGGGACAGCTAACTATGGCTACACCTTC. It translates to CAWTIGTANYGYTF.

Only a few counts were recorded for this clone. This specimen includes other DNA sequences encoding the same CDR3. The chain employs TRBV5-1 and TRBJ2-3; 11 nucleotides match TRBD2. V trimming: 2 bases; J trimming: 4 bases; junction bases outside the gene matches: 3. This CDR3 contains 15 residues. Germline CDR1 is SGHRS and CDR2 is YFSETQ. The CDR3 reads CASSLTSGSADTQYF. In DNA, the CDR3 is TGCGCCAGCAGCTTAACTAGCGGGAGTGCAGATACGCAGTATTTT.

CDR3 region: CASSPTSWSGGELFF. CDR3 coding DNA: TGTGCCAGCAGCCCCACTAGTTGGAGTGGGGGGGAGCTGTTTTTT. The V call is TRBV7-2, the J call TRBJ2-2; tentatively, D is TRBD2 (5 bases). Trimming removed 5 bases at V and 8 bases at J, with 18 bases between. The CDR3 is 15 amino acids. The germline V gene has CDR1 SGHTA and CDR2 FQGNSA.

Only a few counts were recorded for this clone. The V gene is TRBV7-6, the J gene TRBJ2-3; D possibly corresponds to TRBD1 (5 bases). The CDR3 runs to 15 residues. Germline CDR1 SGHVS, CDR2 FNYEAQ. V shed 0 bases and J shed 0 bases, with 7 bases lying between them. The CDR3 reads CASSLAAGSTDTQYF. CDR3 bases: TGTGCCAGCAGCTTAGCCGCAGGGAGCACAGATACGCAGTATTTT. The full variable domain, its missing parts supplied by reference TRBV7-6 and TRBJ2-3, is GAGVSQSPRYKVTKRGQDVALRCDPISGHVSLYWYRQALGQGPEFLTYFNYEAQQDKSGLPNDRFSAERPEGSISTLTIQRTEQRDSAMYRCASSLAAGSTDTQYFGPGTRLTVL.

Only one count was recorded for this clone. CDR3 DNA: TGTGCCAGCAGCAAAACCGGGACAACGAATCAGCCCCAGCATTTT. It codes for CASSKTGTTNQPQHF. The J gene is TRBJ1-5, the V gene TRBV9, with D perhaps TRBD1 (6 bases). CDR3 length: 15 residues. Germline lookup yields CDR1 SGDLS and CDR2 YYNGEE. V lost 4 bases to trimming and J lost 4 bases, with 15 bases between them.

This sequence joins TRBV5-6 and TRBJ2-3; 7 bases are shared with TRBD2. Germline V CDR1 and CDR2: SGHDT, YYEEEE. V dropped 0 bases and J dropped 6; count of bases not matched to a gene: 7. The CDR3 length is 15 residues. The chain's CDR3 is CASSLGLAAPDTQYF. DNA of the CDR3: TGTGCCAGCAGCTTGGGGCTAGCGGCTCCCGATACGCAGTATTTT.

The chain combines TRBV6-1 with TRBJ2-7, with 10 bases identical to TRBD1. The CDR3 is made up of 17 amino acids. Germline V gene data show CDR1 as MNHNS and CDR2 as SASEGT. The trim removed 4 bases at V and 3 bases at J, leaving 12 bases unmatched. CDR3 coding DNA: TGTGCCAGCAGTGCAAAAGGGGGGACAGGGGAGGTCTACGAGCAGTACTTC. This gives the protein CASSAKGGTGEVYEQYF.

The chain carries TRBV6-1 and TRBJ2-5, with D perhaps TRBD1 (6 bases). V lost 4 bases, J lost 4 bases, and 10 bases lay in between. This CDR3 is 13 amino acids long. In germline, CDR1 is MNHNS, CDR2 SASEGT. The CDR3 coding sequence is TGTGCCAGCAGTGCAGGGGTGGGAGAGACCCAGTACTTC. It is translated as CASSAGVGETQYF.

The CDR3 reads CAISGGLAEQSTDTQYF. CDR3 nucleotides: TGTGCCATCAGTGGGGGACTAGCGGAACAGAGCACAGATACGCAGTATTTT. The chain links TRBV10-3 to TRBJ2-3; TRBD2 agrees at 11 bases. Germline V gives CDR1 ENHRY, CDR2 SYGVKD. The CDR3 sequence is 17 residues long. V shed 4 bases, J shed 0 bases, and the junction held 6 bases outside the gene matches.

This CDR3 is CASSGAGGATNEKLFF. The CDR3 region has the DNA TGTGCCAGCAGTGGGGCGGGGGGCGCAACTAATGAAAAACTGTTTTTT. The chain has TRBV25-1 and TRBJ1-4; D is perhaps TRBD1 (6 bases). This CDR3 comprises 16 residues. Germline V gene lookup returns CDR1 MGHDK and CDR2 SYGVNS. Trimming left V 4 bases short and J 0 bases short, with 12 bases between. The variable domain in full, with the rest retrieved from reference TRBV25-1 and TRBJ1-4, is EADIYQTPRYLVIGTGKKITLECSQTMGHDKMYWYQQDPGMELHLIHYSYGVNSTEKGDLSSESTVSRIRTEHFPLTLESARPSHTSQYLCASSGAGGATNEKLFFGSGTQLSVL.

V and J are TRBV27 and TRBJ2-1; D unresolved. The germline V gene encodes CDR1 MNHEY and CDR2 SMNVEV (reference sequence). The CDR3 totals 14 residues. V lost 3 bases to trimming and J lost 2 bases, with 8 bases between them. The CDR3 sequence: CASSFSIAYNEQFF. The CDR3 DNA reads TGTGCCAGCAGTTTTAGCATAGCCTACAATGAGCAGTTCTTC.

In nucleotides, the CDR3 is TGTGCCAGCACAACCACATTGCCCCCGGGGCAGTTCTTC. It is translated as CASTTTLPPGQFF. The chain links TRBV28 to TRBJ2-1; D is unclear. V lost 7 bases and J lost 12, with 19 bases in between. The CDR3 runs 13 residues. Germline CDR1 is MDHEN and CDR2 is SYDVKM.

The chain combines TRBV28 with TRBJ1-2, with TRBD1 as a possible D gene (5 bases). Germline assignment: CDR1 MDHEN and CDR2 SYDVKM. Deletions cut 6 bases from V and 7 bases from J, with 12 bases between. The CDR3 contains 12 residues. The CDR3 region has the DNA TGTGCCAGCAGCCGGAGGGGAGGTGGCTACACCTTC. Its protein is CASSRRGGGYTF.

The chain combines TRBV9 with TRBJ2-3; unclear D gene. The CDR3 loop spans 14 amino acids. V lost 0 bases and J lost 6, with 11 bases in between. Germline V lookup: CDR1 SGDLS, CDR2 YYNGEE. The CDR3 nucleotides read TGTGCCAGCAGCGTAGTCGGGTTCTATGATACGCAGTATTTT. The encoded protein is CASSVVGFYDTQYF.

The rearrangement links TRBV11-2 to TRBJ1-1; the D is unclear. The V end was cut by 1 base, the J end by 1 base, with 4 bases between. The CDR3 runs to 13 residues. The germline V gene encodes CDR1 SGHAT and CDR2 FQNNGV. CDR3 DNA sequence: TGTGCCAGCAGCTTAGCCTCGAACACTGAAGCTTTCTTT. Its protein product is CASSLASNTEAFF.

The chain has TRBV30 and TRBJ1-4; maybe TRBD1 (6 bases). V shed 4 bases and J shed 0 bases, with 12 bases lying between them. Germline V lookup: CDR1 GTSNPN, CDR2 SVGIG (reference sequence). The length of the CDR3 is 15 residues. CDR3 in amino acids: CAWTGQPATNEKLFF. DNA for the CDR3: TGTGCCTGGACAGGACAGCCTGCAACTAATGAAAAACTGTTTTTT. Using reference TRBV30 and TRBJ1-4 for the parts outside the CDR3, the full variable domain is SQTIHQWPATLVQPVGSPLSLECTVEGTSNPNLYWYRQAAGRGLQLLFYSVGIGQISSEVPQNLSASRPQDRQFILSSKKLLLSDSGFYLCAWTGQPATNEKLFFGSGTQLSVL.

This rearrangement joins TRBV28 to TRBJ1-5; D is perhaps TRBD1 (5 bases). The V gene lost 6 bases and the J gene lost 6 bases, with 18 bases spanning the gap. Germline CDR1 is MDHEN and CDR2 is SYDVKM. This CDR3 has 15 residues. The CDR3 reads CASSPGRGRVQPQHF. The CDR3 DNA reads TGTGCCAGCAGCCCTGGGCGGGGGAGGGTTCAGCCCCAGCATTTT.

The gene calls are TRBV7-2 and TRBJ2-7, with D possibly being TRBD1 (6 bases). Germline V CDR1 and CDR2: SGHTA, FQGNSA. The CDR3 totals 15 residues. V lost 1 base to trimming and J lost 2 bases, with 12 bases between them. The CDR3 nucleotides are TGTGCCAGCAGCTTAGAGACAGGAAAAGCCTACGAGCAGTACTTC. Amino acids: CASSLETGKAYEQYF. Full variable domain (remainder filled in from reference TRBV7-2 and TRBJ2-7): GAGVSQSPSNKVTEKGKDVELRCDPISGHTALYWYRQSLGQGLEFLIYFQGNSAPDKSGLPSDRFSAERTGGSVSTLTIQRTQQEDSAVYLCASSLETGKAYEQYFGPGTRLTVT.

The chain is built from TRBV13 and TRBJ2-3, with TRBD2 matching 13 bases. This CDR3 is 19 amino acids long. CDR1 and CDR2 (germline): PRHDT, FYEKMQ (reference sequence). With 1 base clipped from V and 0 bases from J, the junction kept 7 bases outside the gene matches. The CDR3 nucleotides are TGTGCCAGCAGCTTAGCCACTAGCGGGAGGGTAACTAGCACAGATACGCAGTATTTT. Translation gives CASSLATSGRVTSTDTQYF.

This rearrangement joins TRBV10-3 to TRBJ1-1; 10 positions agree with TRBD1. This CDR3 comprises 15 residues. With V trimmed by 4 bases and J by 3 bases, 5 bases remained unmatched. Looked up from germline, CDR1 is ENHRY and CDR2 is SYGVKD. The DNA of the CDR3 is TGTGCCATCAGTGGGGGACAGGGGCCCTACACTGAAGCTTTCTTT. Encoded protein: CAISGGQGPYTEAFF.

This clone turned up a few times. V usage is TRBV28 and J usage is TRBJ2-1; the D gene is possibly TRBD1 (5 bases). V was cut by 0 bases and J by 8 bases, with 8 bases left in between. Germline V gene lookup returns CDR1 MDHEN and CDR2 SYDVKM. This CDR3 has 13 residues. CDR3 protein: CASSLWQGDEQFF. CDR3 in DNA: TGTGCCAGCAGTTTATGGCAGGGCGATGAGCAGTTCTTC.

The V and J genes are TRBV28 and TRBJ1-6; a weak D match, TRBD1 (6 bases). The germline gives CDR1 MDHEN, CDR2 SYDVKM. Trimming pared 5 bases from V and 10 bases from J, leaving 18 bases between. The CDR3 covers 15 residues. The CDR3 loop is CASSGRGGVGSPLHF. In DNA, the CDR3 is TGTGCCAGCAGTGGGAGGGGGGGGGTGGGCTCACCCCTCCACTTT.

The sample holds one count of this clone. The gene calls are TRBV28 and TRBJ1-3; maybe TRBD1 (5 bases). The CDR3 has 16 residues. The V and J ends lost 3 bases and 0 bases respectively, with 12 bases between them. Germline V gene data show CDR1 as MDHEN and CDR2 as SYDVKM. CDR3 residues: CASSFGDSVSGNTIYF. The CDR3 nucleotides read TGTGCCAGCAGTTTTGGGGACTCGGTCTCTGGAAACACCATATATTTT.

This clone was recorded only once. CDR3 in amino acids: CASSLEGRGLETQYF. CDR3 DNA: TGTGCCAGCAGCTTAGAAGGCAGGGGGCTTGAGACCCAGTACTTC. V gene TRBV11-3 combines with J gene TRBJ2-5, with 8 bases lining up with TRBD1. CDR1 and CDR2 (germline): SGHNT, YENEEA. CDR3 length: 15 amino acids. V was pared by 0 bases and J by 5 bases, with 5 bases of the junction left unmatched.

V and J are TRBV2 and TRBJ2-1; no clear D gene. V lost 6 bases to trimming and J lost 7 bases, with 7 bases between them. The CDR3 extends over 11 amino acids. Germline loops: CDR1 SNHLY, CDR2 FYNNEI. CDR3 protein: CASSTENEQFF. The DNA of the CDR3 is TGTGCCAGCAGCACAGAGAATGAGCAGTTCTTC.

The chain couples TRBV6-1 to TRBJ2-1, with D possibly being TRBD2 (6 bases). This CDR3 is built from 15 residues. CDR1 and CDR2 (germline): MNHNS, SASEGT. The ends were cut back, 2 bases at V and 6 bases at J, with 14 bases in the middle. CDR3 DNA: TGTGCCAGCAGTGAATCACAAGCCGGGAGCAATGAGCAGTTCTTC. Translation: CASSESQAGSNEQFF.

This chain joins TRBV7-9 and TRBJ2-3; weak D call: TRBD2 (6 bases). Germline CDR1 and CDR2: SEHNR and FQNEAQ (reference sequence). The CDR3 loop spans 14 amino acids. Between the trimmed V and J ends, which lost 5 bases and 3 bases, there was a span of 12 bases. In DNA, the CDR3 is TGTGCCAGCAGCACCCCAGGGAGGACAGATACGCAGTATTTT. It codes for CASSTPGRTDTQYF.

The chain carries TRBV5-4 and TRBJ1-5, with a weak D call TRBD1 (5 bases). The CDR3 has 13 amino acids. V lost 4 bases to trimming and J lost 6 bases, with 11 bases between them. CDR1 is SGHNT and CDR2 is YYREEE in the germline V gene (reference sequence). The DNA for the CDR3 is TGTGCCAGCAGCCAAGGTCAGGGTCAGCCCCAGCATTTT. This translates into CASSQGQGQPQHF.